The 32 T cell receptor beta chains presented below share a single source sample, sequenced in a study of T cell repertoires in cytomegalovirus infection. TCRdb reprocessed the reads with MiXCR, giving one entry per CDR3 protein. This sample carries about 740,000 distinct CDR3 sequences, around a third of them seen once, and the ten largest clones take 15% to 20%. These TCRs' antigens remain unknown. The source was cultured PBMCs, collected from culture after CMV antigen stimulation. The source is a human donor in good health (CMV status not recorded). Some clones in this sample may be carry-over from other donors' samples.

To note about this clonotype: A read error may explain this, as a much larger clone is one base away. This chain joins TRBV19 and TRBJ1-1; D unclear. Germline V gene data show CDR1 as LNHDA and CDR2 as SQIVND (reference sequence). The CDR3 is 12 amino acids. Here the CDR3 DNA reads TGTGCCTGTAGTATAGATCGTCTCGAAGCTTTCTTT. It is translated as CACSIDRLEAFF.

This clonotype has just a few counts. The V gene is TRBV6-1, the J gene TRBJ2-1; 8 positions match TRBD2. CDR3 length equals 16 residues. Per the germline V gene, CDR1 is MNHNS and CDR2 is SASEGT. V lost 1 base and J lost 8; bases outside the gene matches: 10. The CDR3 DNA reads TGTGCCAGCAGTGAAGTTCGGGGGGGCCTCTCCCATGAGCAGTTCTTC. This gives the protein CASSEVRGGLSHEQFF.

This clonotype has just a few counts. This rearrangement joins TRBV4-1 to TRBJ2-1; TRBD2 aligns across 13 bases. J was trimmed by 9 bases and V by 2 bases; bases with no gene match: 13. From germline, CDR1 is MGHRA and CDR2 YSYEKL. The CDR3 runs 18 residues. The CDR3 bases are TGCGCCAGCAGCCAATTGGGCGCCGGGACTAGCGGGATCGGTGAGCAGTTCTTC. Its protein product is CASSQLGAGTSGIGEQFF.

The rearrangement links TRBV10-3 to TRBJ1-5, with no clear D. The germline gives CDR1 ENHRY, CDR2 SYGVKD. The CDR3 has 15 amino acids. Trimming removed 0 bases at V and 2 bases at J, with 8 bases between. The CDR3 spells CAISESWGGNQPQHF. DNA of the CDR3: TGTGCCATCAGTGAGTCCTGGGGTGGCAATCAGCCCCAGCATTTT.

This clonotype came up many times. The chain couples TRBV7-2 to TRBJ1-2; 8 bases fit TRBD1. CDR1 SGHTA and CDR2 FQGNSA come from the germline V gene. Trimming took 5 bases from V and 0 from J; bases not matched to a gene: 2. The CDR3 runs to 14 residues. CDR3 nucleotides: TGTGCCAGCAGCCGGGACAGGACTAACTATGGCTACACCTTC. Translated, it gives CASSRDRTNYGYTF.

The rearrangement joins TRBV19 to TRBJ1-2; 8 bases match TRBD1. This CDR3 has 14 residues. The germline gives CDR1 LNHDA, CDR2 SQIVND (reference sequence). V was clipped by 7 bases and J by 0 bases; unmatched bases: 4. The CDR3 here is CASTPRGPNYGYTF. CDR3 coding DNA: TGTGCCAGTACCCCCAGGGGGCCTAACTATGGCTACACCTTC.

The chain recombines TRBV28 with TRBJ2-2; no reliable D call. The V and J ends lost 6 bases and 1 base respectively, with 12 bases between them. The CDR3 covers 15 residues. Per germline, CDR1 MDHEN and CDR2 SYDVKM. The CDR3 is CASSPNPENTGELFF. CDR3 bases: TGTGCCAGCAGCCCCAACCCCGAGAACACCGGGGAGCTGTTTTTT.

The chain combines TRBV18 with TRBJ1-2, with D unclear. Germline-derived CDR1 and CDR2 are KGHSH and LQKENI. CDR3 length: 16 amino acids. V lost 1 base to trimming and J lost 8 bases, with 20 bases between them. CDR3 nucleotide sequence: TGTGCCAGCTCACCACGCCTAATCGGGGAGATGTTAGGCTACACCTTC. This gives the protein CASSPRLIGEMLGYTF.

This clonotype appeared many times. This sequence joins TRBV7-2 and TRBJ1-2; TRBD1 matches 11 bases. Per germline, CDR1 SGHTA and CDR2 FQGNSA. The junction had 1 base not matched to a gene; V was cut back by 3 bases and J by 4 bases. The CDR3 is 14 amino acids. The CDR3 region has the DNA TGTGCCAGCAGCTTCGGGACAGGGGGCTATGGCTACACCTTC. Translating it yields CASSFGTGGYGYTF.

V usage is TRBV15 and J usage is TRBJ1-6; 8 nucleotides agree with TRBD1. J gave up 9 bases and V 0 bases, and 13 bases lay outside the gene matches. This CDR3 region has 18 residues. Germline V gene lookup returns CDR1 LNHNV and CDR2 YYDKDF (reference sequence). CDR3 nucleotide sequence: TGTGCCACCAGCAGAGATCCGAGACAGGGGTTGGTGGGTTCACCCCTCCACTTT. Translating it yields CATSRDPRQGLVGSPLHF.

In its sample, this clonotype was seen a few times. The V and J genes are TRBV7-2 and TRBJ2-7, with D perhaps given as TRBD1 or TRBD2 (5 bases each). The length of the CDR3 is 16 residues. Trimming took off 1 base at V and 2 bases at J, with 15 bases between the two ends. Looked up from germline, CDR1 is SGHTA and CDR2 is FQGNSA. The CDR3 is CASSLGGRGPAYEQYF. CDR3 DNA sequence: TGTGCCAGCAGCTTAGGGGGCCGGGGCCCAGCCTACGAGCAGTACTTC.

This clonotype occurred a few times. The chain employs TRBV7-2 and TRBJ2-5; D is unclear. CDR1 is SGHTA, CDR2 FQGNSA, per germline. Trimming cost V 5 bases and J 5 bases, with 6 bases left between them. The CDR3 length is 11 residues. CDR3 sequence: CASSPHETQYF. The CDR3 DNA reads as TGTGCCAGCAGCCCGCACGAGACCCAGTACTTC.

In its sample, this clonotype was seen a few times. The chain carries TRBV19 and TRBJ1-5; D possibly corresponds to TRBD1 (5 bases). In germline, CDR1 is LNHDA, CDR2 SQIVND (reference sequence). V lost 7 bases and J 3 bases, leaving 13 bases between the germline ends. There are 14 residues in the CDR3. CDR3 loop: CASTWQGNNQPQHF. DNA for the CDR3: TGTGCCAGTACTTGGCAGGGAAACAATCAGCCCCAGCATTTT. The variable domain in full, completed from reference TRBV19 and TRBJ1-5, reads DGGITQSPKYLFRKEGQNVTLSCEQNLNHDAMYWYRQDPGQGLRLIYYSQIVNDFQKGDIAEGYSVSREKKESFPLTVTSAQKNPTAFYLCASTWQGNNQPQHFGDGTRLSIL.

The V and J genes are TRBV25-1 and TRBJ2-2; 15 bases fit TRBD2. The CDR3 sequence is 17 residues long. Germline V gives CDR1 MGHDK, CDR2 SYGVNS. Trimming removed 5 bases from V and 5 bases from J; junction bases left unmatched: 6. CDR3 residues: CASSPGLAGGGTGELFF. Written as DNA, the CDR3 is TGTGCCAGCAGTCCTGGACTAGCGGGAGGGGGTACCGGGGAGCTGTTTTTT. The whole variable domain, filled in from reference TRBV25-1 and TRBJ2-2, reads EADIYQTPRYLVIGTGKKITLECSQTMGHDKMYWYQQDPGMELHLIHYSYGVNSTEKGDLSSESTVSRIRTEHFPLTLESARPSHTSQYLCASSPGLAGGGTGELFFGEGSRLTVL.

This clonotype was counted once. The chain has TRBV3-1 and TRBJ1-1; D perhaps matches TRBD1 (5 bases). The ends were cut back, 3 bases at V and 7 bases at J, with 18 bases in the middle. From germline, CDR1 is LGHDT and CDR2 YNNKEL (reference sequence). The CDR3 is 15 residues long. CDR3 sequence: CASSHGRRQPIEAFF. CDR3 sequence (DNA): TGTGCCAGCAGCCACGGGCGGCGACAGCCAATTGAAGCTTTCTTT.

This clonotype appeared many times. The V gene is TRBV7-2, the J gene TRBJ1-5; the D is unclear. The CDR3 consists of 17 residues. CDR1 and CDR2 from the germline V gene are SGHTA and FQGNSA. Trimming took 4 bases from V and 0 from J, leaving 16 bases between them. The CDR3: CASSYDMGTYSNQPQHF. The CDR3, as DNA: TGTGCCAGCAGCTATGACATGGGAACCTATAGCAATCAGCCCCAGCATTTT.

This chain links TRBV5-5 with TRBJ2-3, with D perhaps matching TRBD1 (5 bases). Germline-derived CDR1 and CDR2 are SGHKS and YYEKEE (reference sequence). CDR3 length: 15 amino acids. V lost 10 bases and J lost 2, with 20 bases in between. For the CDR3, the DNA is TGTGCCGAAGGGGCGGTGACGGGTTCCACAGATACGCAGTATTTT. This sequence encodes CAEGAVTGSTDTQYF.

The rearrangement uses TRBV15 and TRBJ1-5; TRBD1 might be the D (5 bases). Germline CDR1 and CDR2: LNHNV and YYDKDF (reference sequence). Trimming left V 1 base short and J 10 bases short, with 8 bases between. The CDR3 extends over 12 amino acids. The CDR3 region has the DNA TGTGCCACCAGCAGAGTGGGGGAACCCCAGCATTTT. This translates into CATSRVGEPQHF.

The chain links TRBV19 to TRBJ2-1; 9 bases agree with TRBD1. The CDR3 has 15 residues. The junction had 5 bases not matched to a gene; V was cut back by 3 bases and J by 5 bases. Germline V CDR1 and CDR2: LNHDA, SQIVND (reference sequence). As DNA, the CDR3 is TGTGCCAGTAGTATGGGACAGGGTCTCGACAATGAGCAGTTCTTC. It is translated as CASSMGQGLDNEQFF.

The rearrangement links TRBV13 to TRBJ2-3; TRBD1 matches at 11 bases. V trimming: 5 bases; J trimming: 3 bases; junction bases outside the gene matches: 7. This CDR3 comprises 16 residues. From germline, CDR1 is PRHDT and CDR2 FYEKMQ (reference sequence). The CDR3 bases are TGTGCCAGCAGCCCCGCGGACAGGGGGCCAACAGATACGCAGTATTTT. Protein: CASSPADRGPTDTQYF.

This clonotype was counted many times. CDR3 sequence (DNA): TGTGCCAGCAGCCCAGGGGGTTCGACCCAGTACTTC. This encodes CASSPGGSTQYF. The rearrangement uses TRBV7-2 and TRBJ2-5; 7 bases are shared with TRBD1. The junction had 4 bases not matched to a gene; V was cut back by 5 bases and J by 7 bases. This CDR3 is 12 amino acids long. The germline V gene encodes CDR1 SGHTA and CDR2 FQGNSA.

The chain joins TRBV28 to TRBJ1-1, with 7 positions matching TRBD1. The J segment lost 0 bases and the V segment lost 6 bases, leaving 13 bases of the junction unmatched. The CDR3 extends over 17 amino acids. CDR1 is MDHEN and CDR2 is SYDVKM in the germline V gene. The CDR3 DNA sequence: TGTGCCAGCAGCCAGGAATGGGACAGCCACATGAACACTGAAGCTTTCTTT. Translating it yields CASSQEWDSHMNTEAFF.

This clonotype was counted only a few times. The rearrangement joins TRBV6-5 to TRBJ2-7, with 10 bases aligning to TRBD1. CDR3 length: 13 amino acids. The germline CDR1 and CDR2 sequences are MNHEY and SVGAGI. V was pared by 8 bases and J by 7 bases, with 8 bases of the junction left unmatched. CDR3: CASGGTGASEQYF. The CDR3 nucleotides are TGTGCCAGCGGAGGGACAGGGGCGAGTGAGCAGTACTTC.

The V call is TRBV9, the J call TRBJ1-1; D ambiguous. This CDR3 is built from 13 residues. Trimming shortened V by 0 bases and J by 10 bases, and 13 bases separated the two germline ends. Germline CDR1 is SGDLS and CDR2 is YYNGEE. CDR3 nucleotides: TGTGCCAGCAGCGTAGCAGGATTAGAACGAGCTTTCTTT. It yields the protein CASSVAGLERAFF. Full variable domain (remainder filled in from reference TRBV9 and TRBJ1-1): DSGVTQTPKHLITATGQRVTLRCSPRSGDLSVYWYQQSLDQGLQFLIQYYNGEERAKGNILERFSAQQFPDLHSELNLSSLELGDSALYFCASSVAGLERAFFGQGTRLTVV.

This clonotype was found a few times. This chain uses TRBV6-2 or TRBV6-3 with TRBJ2-7; TRBD1 matches 7 bases. Unmatched junction bases numbered 2, after V lost 2 bases and J lost 1 base. The CDR3 extends over 14 amino acids. Looked up from germline, CDR1 is MNHEY and CDR2 is SVGEGT. The CDR3 region has the DNA TGTGCCAGCAGTTACGGGGACAGTTCCTACGAGCAGTACTTC. It codes for CASSYGDSSYEQYF.

This clonotype has just a few counts. The chain recombines TRBV28 with TRBJ2-6, with 8 nucleotides matching TRBD1. The CDR3 has 20 residues. Unmatched junction bases numbered 17, after V lost 6 bases and J lost 1 base. Looked up from germline, CDR1 is MDHEN and CDR2 is SYDVKM. The CDR3 loop is CASSLPPKRTGRSGANVLTF. As DNA, the CDR3 is TGTGCCAGCAGCCTCCCCCCCAAGAGGACAGGGAGGTCTGGGGCCAACGTCCTGACTTTC.

The chain has TRBV28 and TRBJ2-1; 9 bases map to TRBD2. The CDR3 spans 14 residues. Trimming at V came to 8 bases and at J to 4 bases, leaving 6 bases not matched to a gene. The germline gives CDR1 MDHEN, CDR2 SYDVKM. Here the CDR3 reads CASAIAGVYNEQFF. DNA of the CDR3: TGTGCCAGCGCAATAGCGGGGGTTTACAATGAGCAGTTCTTC. The whole variable domain, remainder taken from reference TRBV28 and TRBJ2-1, is DVKVTQSSRYLVKRTGEKVFLECVQDMDHENMFWYRQDPGLGLRLIYFSYDVKMKEKGDIPEGYSVSREKKERFSLILESASTNQTSMYLCASAIAGVYNEQFFGPGTRLTVL.

This clonotype was counted many times. DNA of the CDR3: TGTGCCAGCAGCTTAGGAGCCAACAGCTTTTCACCCCTCCACTTT. Translating it yields CASSLGANSFSPLHF. This chain uses TRBV7-2 with TRBJ1-6; D remains unclear. This CDR3 comprises 15 residues. Trimming cost V 1 base and J 9 bases, with 13 bases left between them. Germline CDR1 SGHTA, CDR2 FQGNSA.

The genes are TRBV28 and TRBJ2-7; D possibly corresponds to TRBD2 (7 bases). The germline CDR1 and CDR2 sequences are MDHEN and SYDVKM. The V end was cut by 6 bases, the J end by 8 bases, with 17 bases between. The CDR3 runs to 13 residues. The CDR3 is CASRLAGGDKQYF. The DNA of the CDR3 is TGTGCCAGCAGACTAGCTGGGGGGGACAAGCAGTACTTC. Full variable domain (missing parts from reference TRBV28 and TRBJ2-7): DVKVTQSSRYLVKRTGEKVFLECVQDMDHENMFWYRQDPGLGLRLIYFSYDVKMKEKGDIPEGYSVSREKKERFSLILESASTNQTSMYLCASRLAGGDKQYFGPGTRLTVT.

This sequence joins TRBV10-2 and TRBJ1-2; D is possibly TRBD1 (5 bases). Per germline, CDR1 WSHSY and CDR2 SAAADI. This CDR3 has 13 amino acids. V lost 7 bases to trimming and J lost 7 bases, with 16 bases between them. The CDR3 coding sequence is TGCGCCAGCACTATGGGACTTAGGTCTGGCTACACCTTC. Its protein is CASTMGLRSGYTF.

This clonotype was counted a few times. This chain's CDR3 is CASASLSGAPYNEQFF. DNA of the CDR3: TGTGCCAGCGCTAGCCTTAGCGGGGCGCCCTACAATGAGCAGTTCTTC. The rearrangement uses TRBV6-2 or TRBV6-3 and TRBJ2-1; 8 bases line up with TRBD2. CDR1 MNHEY and CDR2 SVGEGT come from the germline V gene. The CDR3 sequence is 16 residues long. V lost 8 bases to trimming and J lost 2 bases; unmatched junction nucleotides: 11.

This clonotype was observed a handful of times. The chain joins TRBV6-2 or TRBV6-3 to TRBJ2-7; weak D call: TRBD1 (6 bases). CDR1 and CDR2 from the germline V gene are MNHEY and SVGEGT. The CDR3 runs to 12 residues. Trimming left V 6 bases short and J 4 bases short, with 10 bases between. The CDR3 spells CASSQGFYEQYF. As DNA, the CDR3 is TGTGCCAGCAGCCAGGGGTTTTACGAGCAGTACTTC.